These 25 T cell receptor beta chains were sequenced from one sample in a study of T cell responses to AZD1222 COVID-19 vaccine. TCRdb's table, derived via immunoSEQ multiplex PCR, lists solely in-frame clones and lacks some. The data hold 90,000 to 100,000 clones, with approximately 91% observed a single time. The specimen comprised peripheral blood, sampled on day 0 of AZD1222 vaccination. The receptors come from an adult in good health.

The V gene is TRBV7-3, the J gene TRBJ2-1; D possibly corresponds to TRBD2 (5 bases). Germline V gives CDR1 SGHTA, CDR2 FQGTGA. Trimming removed 5 bases at V and 6 bases at J, with 14 bases between. CDR3 length: 14 amino acids. Here the CDR3 reads CASSLSLASNEQFF. The CDR3 coding sequence is TGTGCCAGCAGCCTCTCGCTAGCCAGCAATGAGCAGTTCTTC. Drawing the rest from reference TRBV7-3 and TRBJ2-1, the complete variable domain is GAGVSQTPSNKVTEKGKYVELRCDPISGHTALYWYRQSLGQGPEFLIYFQGTGAADDSGLPNDRFFAVRPEGSVSTLKIQRTERGDSAVYLCASSLSLASNEQFFGPGTRLTVL.

V gene TRBV6-5 combines with J gene TRBJ1-2; 7 positions agree with TRBD1. The CDR3 consists of 13 residues. CDR1 MNHEY and CDR2 SVGAGI come from the germline V gene. Trimming cost V 5 bases and J 4 bases; bases outside gene matches: 4. The CDR3 protein is CASSQTGSYGYTF. The CDR3 nucleotides are TGTGCCAGCAGTCAGACAGGGAGCTATGGCTACACCTTC.

This CDR3 reads CASSFPGLPYEQYF. The CDR3, as DNA: TGTGCCAGCAGTTTTCCGGGACTCCCCTACGAGCAGTACTTC. The rearrangement joins TRBV6-2 or TRBV6-3 to TRBJ2-7; possibly TRBD2 for D (6 bases). Trimming shortened V by 4 bases and J by 2 bases, and 12 bases separated the two germline ends. CDR1 MNHEY and CDR2 SVGEGT come from the germline V gene. The CDR3 contains 14 residues.

The rearrangement links TRBV29-1 to TRBJ1-2; D gene uncertain. The CDR3 consists of 11 residues. Per the germline V gene, CDR1 is SQVTM and CDR2 is ANQGSEA. Trimming took off 2 bases at V and 4 bases at J, with 5 bases between the two ends. The CDR3 bases are TGCAGCGTTGAAAGGACCTATGGCTACACCTTC. It translates to CSVERTYGYTF.

The rearrangement joins TRBV25-1 to TRBJ2-3; D is uncertain. CDR3 length equals 10 residues. CDR1 MGHDK and CDR2 SYGVNS come from the germline V gene. Trimming stripped 9 bases from V and 5 bases from J, with 6 bases between. The CDR3 nucleotides read TGTGCCAGTTGGTTAGATACGCAGTATTTT. Residues: CASWLDTQYF.

The V call is TRBV30, the J call TRBJ1-4; D gene uncertain. The CDR3 has 11 amino acids. Trimming removed 2 bases at V and 8 bases at J, with 6 bases between. CDR1 and CDR2 from the germline V gene are GTSNPN and SVGIG (reference sequence). CDR3 region: CAWSIREKLFF. CDR3 sequence (DNA): TGTGCCTGGAGTATCCGCGAAAAACTGTTTTTT.

The chain is built from TRBV30 and TRBJ1-1, with a tentative D call TRBD1 (5 bases). The CDR3 sequence is 12 residues long. V dropped 3 bases and J dropped 4 bases, with 9 bases sitting between them. Germline V gives CDR1 GTSNPN, CDR2 SVGIG (reference sequence). CDR3 in amino acids: CAWRAGRTEAFF. The CDR3 region has the DNA TGTGCCTGGAGGGCAGGGCGCACTGAAGCTTTCTTT.

The chain joins TRBV5-1 to TRBJ1-5; D gene unclear. The CDR3 sequence is 13 residues long. Germline CDR1 is SGHRS and CDR2 is YFSETQ. V gave up 1 base and J gave up 5 bases, with 7 bases separating them. The CDR3 coding sequence is TGCGCCAGCAGCTTGAACGGGGATCAGCCCCAGCATTTT. This sequence encodes CASSLNGDQPQHF.

This rearrangement joins TRBV18 to TRBJ2-7, with 12 bases aligning to TRBD2. The CDR3 covers 13 residues. CDR1 KGHSH and CDR2 LQKENI come from the germline V gene. V dropped 8 bases and J dropped 3; count of bases not matched to a gene: 2. The CDR3 sequence is CASQGLAGYEQYF. CDR3 nucleotides: TGTGCCAGCCAGGGACTAGCGGGCTACGAGCAGTACTTC.

This clone was seen only a few times. V and J are TRBV7-2 and TRBJ1-6; D uncertain. CDR1 is SGHTA, CDR2 FQGNSA, per germline. The V and J ends lost 4 bases and 0 bases respectively, with 13 bases between them. CDR3 length: 17 residues. In DNA, the CDR3 is TGTGCCAGCAGCTCCCCCCCACGGAGCTCCTATAATTCACCCCTCCACTTT. As protein: CASSSPPRSSYNSPLHF.

This rearrangement joins TRBV27 to TRBJ2-5; 14 nucleotides align to TRBD2. Germline-derived CDR1 and CDR2 are MNHEY and SMNVEV (reference sequence). V dropped 1 base and J dropped 3; count of bases not matched to a gene: 4. The CDR3 has 17 residues. The DNA of the CDR3 is TGTGCCAGCAGTTTATATCCGGGACTAGCGGGGGAAGAGACCCAGTACTTC. It encodes CASSLYPGLAGEETQYF.

V gene TRBV13 combines with J gene TRBJ2-7; 9 nucleotides line up with TRBD1. CDR1 and CDR2 (germline): PRHDT, FYEKMQ (reference sequence). CDR3 length: 15 amino acids. V was clipped by 4 bases and J by 3 bases; unmatched bases: 7. As DNA, the CDR3 is TGTGCCAGCAGCTCCACAGGGGGCATGTACTACGAGCAGTACTTC. This translates into CASSSTGGMYYEQYF.

This sequence joins TRBV27 and TRBJ2-2, with a weak D call TRBD1 (5 bases). CDR1 and CDR2 (germline): MNHEY, SMNVEV (reference sequence). V was clipped by 4 bases and J by 2 bases, with 11 bases between them. CDR3 size: 15 residues. CDR3 coding DNA: TGTGCCAGCAGTTCCTGGACACCTAACACCGGGGAGCTGTTTTTT. As protein: CASSSWTPNTGELFF.

This clone was counted only a few times. V usage is TRBV5-4 and J usage is TRBJ2-7; D perhaps matches TRBD2 (5 bases). CDR3 length equals 16 residues. The V gene lost 2 bases and the J gene lost 3 bases, with 18 bases spanning the gap. Germline CDR1 is SGHNT and CDR2 is YYREEE (reference sequence). The CDR3 DNA reads TGTGCCAGCAGCTTTCGGTCCGCGGGCGTGGGCTACGAGCAGTACTTC. It codes for CASSFRSAGVGYEQYF.

The chain has TRBV7-6 and TRBJ2-7; D may be TRBD1 (6 bases). V was cut by 5 bases and J by 2 bases, with 13 bases left in between. The CDR3 length is 14 residues. The germline V gene encodes CDR1 SGHVS and CDR2 FNYEAQ. The CDR3 nucleotides read TGTGCCAGCAGCATCGGACAGCGAGCCTACGAGCAGTACTTC. Protein sequence: CASSIGQRAYEQYF. Supplemented by reference TRBV7-6 and TRBJ2-7, the full variable domain reads GAGVSQSPRYKVTKRGQDVALRCDPISGHVSLYWYRQALGQGPEFLTYFNYEAQQDKSGLPNDRFSAERPEGSISTLTIQRTEQRDSAMYRCASSIGQRAYEQYFGPGTRLTVT.

This chain joins TRBV4-2 and TRBJ2-2; 9 bases are a match to TRBD2. CDR3 length equals 18 residues. V dropped 0 bases and J dropped 3; count of bases not matched to a gene: 8. The germline V gene has CDR1 LGHNA and CDR2 YNFKEQ. The CDR3 loop is CASSQDLGGGAHTGELFF. Here the CDR3 DNA reads TGTGCCAGCAGCCAAGATTTGGGCGGGGGGGCCCACACCGGGGAGCTGTTTTTT.

The gene calls are TRBV5-4 and TRBJ2-7, with TRBD2 matching 11 bases. Germline V gene data show CDR1 as SGHNT and CDR2 as YYREEE (reference sequence). Unmatched junction bases numbered 6, after V lost 4 bases and J lost 3 bases. This CDR3 has 15 amino acids. CDR3 DNA: TGTGCCAGCAGCACCTTTCTAGCGGGGGGCTACGAGCAGTACTTC. Translating it yields CASSTFLAGGYEQYF.

J is TRBJ1-2 and V is TRBV29-1, with D unclear. Between the trimmed V and J ends, which lost 0 bases and 8 bases, there was a span of 7 bases. The CDR3 contains 11 residues. Germline-derived CDR1 and CDR2 are SQVTM and ANQGSEA. The CDR3 nucleotides are TGCAGCGTTGAAGATCCGTGGGGCTACACCTTC. Translated: CSVEDPWGYTF.

In DNA, the CDR3 is TGTGCCAGCAGCCAGTTGCACGAGCAGTACTTC. It specifies CASSQLHEQYF. The chain links TRBV7-9 to TRBJ2-7; D remains unclear. Trimming pared 5 bases from V and 5 bases from J, leaving 7 bases between. In germline, CDR1 is SEHNR, CDR2 FQNEAQ (reference sequence). The CDR3 spans 11 residues.

This chain uses TRBV11-2 with TRBJ1-1; TRBD1 might be the D (6 bases). Germline-derived CDR1 and CDR2 are SGHAT and FQNNGV. Deletions cut 3 bases from V and 4 bases from J, with 15 bases between. This CDR3 contains 15 residues. The CDR3 sequence: CASSFAGGTGTEAFF. CDR3 bases: TGTGCCAGCAGCTTCGCCGGGGGCACCGGCACTGAAGCTTTCTTT.

In this sample, this clone turned up once. The chain combines TRBV6-1 with TRBJ2-3; 9 bases agree with TRBD2. This CDR3 is 16 amino acids long. Germline V gives CDR1 MNHNS, CDR2 SASEGT. V shed 1 base, J shed 0 bases, and the junction held 2 bases outside the gene matches. DNA for the CDR3: TGTGCCAGCAGTGAAGTAGCGGGGGACAGCACAGATACGCAGTATTTT. This sequence encodes CASSEVAGDSTDTQYF.

The chain joins TRBV9 to TRBJ2-1, with D perhaps TRBD1 (6 bases). This CDR3 comprises 13 residues. Germline V gives CDR1 SGDLS, CDR2 YYNGEE. Trimming removed 0 bases from V and 10 bases from J, with 11 bases in between. This chain's CDR3 is CASSVDSTGEQFF. CDR3 nucleotides: TGTGCCAGCAGCGTAGATAGTACAGGGGAGCAGTTCTTC. The variable domain in full, completed from reference TRBV9 and TRBJ2-1, reads DSGVTQTPKHLITATGQRVTLRCSPRSGDLSVYWYQQSLDQGLQFLIQYYNGEERAKGNILERFSAQQFPDLHSELNLSSLELGDSALYFCASSVDSTGEQFFGPGTRLTVL.

This clone was observed a few times. The chain joins TRBV4-1 to TRBJ1-2; the match to TRBD1 covers 8 bases. The trim removed 4 bases at V and 8 bases at J, leaving 18 bases unmatched. Germline values: CDR1 MGHRA, CDR2 YSYEKL. The CDR3 sequence is 17 residues long. The CDR3 protein is CASSPSQLRQGFEGYTF. In nucleotides, the CDR3 is TGCGCCAGCAGCCCGAGTCAGTTGAGACAGGGGTTCGAAGGCTACACCTTC.

This clone has only a few counts. The rearrangement joins TRBV6-4 to TRBJ2-2; D perhaps matches TRBD1 (6 bases). Germline lookup yields CDR1 MRHNA and CDR2 SNTAGT. CDR3 size: 14 residues. Trimming removed 5 bases from V and 5 bases from J, with 12 bases in between. The DNA for the CDR3 is TGTGCCAGCAGTCCACAGGGTGGGACCGGGGAGCTGTTTTTT. This gives the protein CASSPQGGTGELFF.

The chain employs TRBV10-3 and TRBJ2-1; 9 positions match TRBD2. CDR1 and CDR2 (germline): ENHRY, SYGVKD. The CDR3 spans 14 residues. The J segment lost 6 bases and the V segment lost 2 bases, leaving 2 bases of the junction unmatched. CDR3 sequence reads: CAISEAGGPNEQFF. The CDR3 DNA reads as TGTGCCATCAGTGAGGCGGGGGGGCCCAATGAGCAGTTCTTC.